These 15 T cell receptor beta chains were all obtained from the same sample, sequenced in a study of HIV-infected patients and healthy controls. cDNA was made from approximately 500 ng RNA using alpha and beta constant primers. Using multiplexing indices, alpha and beta chain libraries were generated apart by chain-specific third strand synthesis. TCRdb reprocessed the 5' RACE reads with MiXCR, giving one entry per CDR3 protein. The repertoire holds 8,000 to 11,000 distinct CDR3 sequences, with roughly 8% as singletons. Whole blood was used without fractionation, so all unsorted peripheral T cells were included. The specimen was blood. These receptors were taken from an adult in good health.

This clonotype was recorded a few times. The chain couples TRBV7-6 to TRBJ1-5; D is undetermined. Germline CDR1 is SGHVS and CDR2 is FNYEAQ. The CDR3 loop spans 14 amino acids. V was shortened by 3 bases and J by 3 bases, with 9 bases between the two germline ends. This CDR3 is CASSLDQFNQPQHF. The CDR3 DNA follows: TGTGCCAGCAGCTTGGATCAGTTCAATCAGCCCCAGCATTTT.

This clonotype occurred many times. The chain couples TRBV6-1 to TRBJ1-2, with TRBD1 identical over 10 bases. Germline assignment: CDR1 MNHNS and CDR2 SASEGT. V dropped 4 bases and J dropped 2; count of bases not matched to a gene: 4. The CDR3 spans 15 residues. The CDR3 loop is CASSAAGQGNYGYTF. CDR3 in DNA: TGTGCCAGCAGTGCCGCGGGACAGGGGAACTATGGCTACACCTTC.

This clonotype was seen at least ten times. The V and J genes are TRBV7-2 and TRBJ1-4; the match to TRBD1 covers 7 bases. This CDR3 comprises 13 residues. Trimming cost V 5 bases and J 5 bases; bases outside gene matches: 2. Germline V gene data show CDR1 as SGHTA and CDR2 as FQGNSA. DNA of the CDR3: TGTGCCAGCAGCCGGGGACAGAATGAAAAACTGTTTTTT. This translates into CASSRGQNEKLFF.

This clonotype was seen a few times. This rearrangement joins TRBV6-6 to TRBJ1-5, with a weak D call TRBD1 (6 bases). This CDR3 comprises 15 residues. In germline, CDR1 is MNHNY, CDR2 SVGAGI (reference sequence). The V end lost 4 bases, the J end lost 15 bases, and 25 bases lay between the germline ends. The CDR3 reads CASSSTTEGDVVGHF. The CDR3 bases are TGTGCCAGCAGTTCCACGACAGAGGGGGATGTGGTCGGGCATTTT.

The chain couples TRBV27 to TRBJ2-2; no firm D call. Trimming cost V 3 bases and J 1 base, with 9 bases left between them. Germline-derived CDR1 and CDR2 are MNHEY and SMNVEV (reference sequence). The CDR3 has 15 amino acids. In nucleotides, the CDR3 is TGTGCCAGCAGTTTTGCTTTTTTGAACACCGGGGAGCTGTTTTTT. Encoded protein: CASSFAFLNTGELFF.

The chain recombines TRBV6-6 with TRBJ2-3; 7 bases map to TRBD1. Germline loops: CDR1 MNHNY, CDR2 SVGAGI (reference sequence). V shed 5 bases and J 4 bases; nucleotides not matched to a gene: 9. The CDR3 totals 15 residues. The CDR3 here is CASSQRQGRSDTQYF. In DNA, the CDR3 is TGTGCCAGCAGTCAAAGACAGGGTCGGTCAGATACGCAGTATTTT.

By share of the sample, this clonotype is medium-sized. The V call is TRBV3-1, the J call TRBJ1-1; a weak D match, TRBD1 (5 bases). Germline-derived CDR1 and CDR2 are LGHDT and YNNKEL (reference sequence). Trimming pared 4 bases from V and 4 bases from J, leaving 16 bases between. The CDR3 spans 15 residues. CDR3 residues: CASSPQGLAGTEAFF. CDR3 in DNA: TGTGCCAGCAGCCCCCAGGGACTTGCGGGCACTGAAGCTTTCTTT.

This clonotype has at least ten counts. The rearrangement links TRBV29-1 to TRBJ2-2; 7 nucleotides agree with TRBD1. Germline V CDR1 and CDR2: SQVTM, ANQGSEA. J gave up 5 bases and V 4 bases, and 7 bases lay outside the gene matches. CDR3 length equals 14 residues. CDR3 DNA sequence: TGCAGCGTTGTAACAGGGGCCTTTACCGGGGAGCTGTTTTTT. It yields the protein CSVVTGAFTGELFF.

The chain employs TRBV30 and TRBJ2-2; 8 bases are a match to TRBD2. Germline V lookup: CDR1 GTSNPN, CDR2 SVGIG (reference sequence). V gave up 3 bases and J gave up 4 bases; unmatched junction bases: 10. This CDR3 comprises 16 residues. The CDR3 nucleotides are TGTGCCTGGAGCTCCGGGAGGGCGGGGGTCACCGGGGAGCTGTTTTTT. Its translation: CAWSSGRAGVTGELFF. The variable domain in full, with the rest retrieved from reference TRBV30 and TRBJ2-2, is SQTIHQWPATLVQPVGSPLSLECTVEGTSNPNLYWYRQAAGRGLQLLFYSVGIGQISSEVPQNLSASRPQDRQFILSSKKLLLSDSGFYLCAWSSGRAGVTGELFFGEGSRLTVL.

The chain couples TRBV5-1 to TRBJ2-1; 7 nucleotides agree with TRBD2. Germline loops: CDR1 SGHRS, CDR2 YFSETQ. After removal of 1 base from V and 4 bases from J, the junction contained 5 bases not matched to a gene. CDR3 length: 15 residues. The CDR3 protein is CASSLLADAYNEQFF. CDR3 sequence (DNA): TGCGCCAGCAGCTTGCTAGCGGATGCTTACAATGAGCAGTTCTTC. The full variable domain, with the rest looked up from reference TRBV5-1 and TRBJ2-1, is KAGVTQTPRYLIKTRGQQVTLSCSPISGHRSVSWYQQTPGQGLQFLFEYFSETQRNKGNFPGRFSGRQFSNSRSEMNVSTLELGDSALYLCASSLLADAYNEQFFGPGTRLTVL.

This clonotype was recorded at least ten times. This sequence joins TRBV12-3 or TRBV12-4 and TRBJ1-5, with D perhaps TRBD1 (5 bases). This CDR3 has 15 residues. The V end was cut by 5 bases, the J end by 7 bases, with 18 bases between. In DNA form, the CDR3 reads TGTGCCAGCAGTCTCCGGGACGGACTGGGCCAGCCCCAGCATTTT. As protein: CASSLRDGLGQPQHF.

This clonotype came up a few times. The chain links TRBV6-5 to TRBJ2-4; the D gene is possibly TRBD2 (5 bases). The CDR3 runs 12 residues. Trimming left V 6 bases short and J 5 bases short, with 8 bases between. Germline loops: CDR1 MNHEY, CDR2 SVGAGI. Here the CDR3 reads CASRGSENIQYF. In DNA form, the CDR3 reads TGTGCCAGCAGAGGGAGCGAAAACATTCAGTACTTC.

This clonotype has a count of ten or more. The rearrangement links TRBV20-1 to TRBJ2-3, with unresolved D. The CDR3 spans 12 residues. Between the trimmed V and J ends, which lost 7 bases and 11 bases, there was a span of 19 bases. The V gene's germline CDR1 is DFQATT and CDR2 SNEGSKA (reference sequence). For the CDR3, the DNA is TGCAGTGGGCAGAATAACGGACCGTTGCAGTATTTT. This sequence encodes CSGQNNGPLQYF.

This clonotype is labeled medium-sized. The chain uses TRBV10-2 and TRBJ2-1, with a possible D match to TRBD2 (6 bases). The germline gives CDR1 WSHSY, CDR2 SAAADI. CDR3 length equals 14 residues. V shed 9 bases and J shed 4 bases, with 16 bases lying between them. The CDR3 sequence: CASLAAQRYNEQFF. DNA of the CDR3: TGCGCCAGTTTAGCGGCCCAAAGGTACAATGAGCAGTTCTTC.

The chain links TRBV18 to TRBJ1-5; weak D call: TRBD1 (5 bases). The V and J ends lost 0 bases and 2 bases respectively, with 11 bases between them. The CDR3 has 16 residues. Germline V gene sequence: CDR1 KGHSH, CDR2 LQKENI. The chain's CDR3 is CASSPPSGQGNQPQHF. In DNA, the CDR3 is TGTGCCAGCTCACCACCCTCAGGGCAGGGCAATCAGCCCCAGCATTTT.